This T cell receptor (beta chain) was recorded in a study of beta chain features in type 1 diabetes. About the research overall: The study examined around 98,000,000 sorted cells across all samples. The study, taken as a whole, reports: Equally in patients and controls, shorter templates might have been favored by PCR. In the patient group, naive, central memory and Treg TCRB repertoires seemed more alike than in the healthy donor group. Type 1 diabetes patients had moderately but significantly shorter TCRB CDR3s in all four CD4+ subsets.

Trimming removed 1 base at V and 5 bases at J, with 11 bases between. Per the germline V gene, CDR1 is MNHEY and CDR2 is SMNVEV (reference sequence). This CDR3 contains 14 residues. Investigators reverse transcribed all isolated RNA, so they sequenced expressed TCRB transcripts. The study sequenced naive, central memory and regulatory T cell samples to an average of about 4 million reads. Libraries were prepared by immunoSEQ multiplex PCR; TCRdb keeps only in-frame clonotypes and omits some of them. Of 150,000 to 200,000 clones in the sample, roughly 59% were seen once. With regard to this clone: The antigen is undetermined.

The sequenced sample was naive CD4+ T cells from blood. The source is a man younger than 45 with type 1 diabetes. This rearrangement joins TRBV27 to TRBJ2-5; tentatively, D is TRBD2 (6 bases). CDR3 DNA: TGTGCCAGCAGTTTATGGCGGGATCAGGAGACCCAGTACTTC. It specifies CASSLWRDQETQYF.